This T cell receptor (beta chain) was sequenced for a study of blood T cell repertoires in COVID-19. Overall study context: Sources were T cells, B-cell-depleted T cells, or PBMCs; the material itself was cDNA or gDNA.

The method was immunoSEQ multiplex PCR; TCRdb's version includes in-frame clones alone and lacks a portion of them. Of approximately 200,000 clones listed, about nine tenths are singletons. The CDR3 is made up of 14 amino acids. The V end lost 5 bases, the J end lost 4 bases, and 13 bases lay between the germline ends. Germline-derived CDR1 and CDR2 are WNHNN and SYGVQD (reference sequence). The TCR originated in a man aged 50 to 59 with acute or convalescent COVID-19. Sequencing was carried out using peripheral blood. The chain links TRBV10-1 to TRBJ2-3; D unresolved. CDR3 coding DNA: TGCGCCAGCAGTCCCGTAGTTCTCGCAGATACGCAGTATTTT. Its protein is CASSPVVLADTQYF.